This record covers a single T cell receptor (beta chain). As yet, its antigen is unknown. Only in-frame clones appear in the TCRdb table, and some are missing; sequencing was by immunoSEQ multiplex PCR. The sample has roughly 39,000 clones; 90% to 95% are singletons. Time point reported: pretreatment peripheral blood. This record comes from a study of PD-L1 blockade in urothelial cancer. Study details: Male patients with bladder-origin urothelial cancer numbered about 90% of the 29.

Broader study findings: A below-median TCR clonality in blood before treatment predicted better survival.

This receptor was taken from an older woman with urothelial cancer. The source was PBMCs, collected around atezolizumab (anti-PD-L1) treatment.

CDR3 in DNA: TGTGCCAGCAGCCCAATACTGGGACAGGGGAATCAGCCCCAGCATTTT. Amino acids: CASSPILGQGNQPQHF. The gene calls are TRBV7-2 and TRBJ1-5; 10 bases agree with TRBD1. V lost 5 bases to trimming and J lost 4 bases; unmatched junction nucleotides: 8. Looked up from germline, CDR1 is SGHTA and CDR2 is FQGNSA. The CDR3 sequence is 16 residues long.